Only a few counts were recorded for the clone carrying this T cell receptor beta chain. Its specificity is unknown. V was clipped by 4 bases and J by 0 bases; unmatched bases: 11. This CDR3 contains 18 residues. Germline CDR1 MNHNS, CDR2 SASEGT. Populations isolated by sorting all had purity greater than 95%. The sample comes from a study of beta chain features in type 1 diabetes. cDNA synthesis used the whole RNA isolate, giving expressed TCRB sequences. The read count averaged about 3.57 million across naive, central memory and regulatory T cell samples. Clones were sequenced by immunoSEQ multiplex PCR, and TCRdb holds only the in-frame ones, with some missing. Of 640,000 or so clones listed, roughly 13% are singletons. Findings and limits, study-wide: Insertions at VDJ junctions were less frequent in type 1 diabetes patients. These patients also deleted more nucleotides at the same junctions. Shorter TCRB CDR3s, moderately but significantly so, were found in Type 1 diabetes patients in all four CD4+ subsets. The naive, central memory and Treg TCRB repertoires of patients appeared to be more similar to one another than those of healthy donors.

Sequenced input: naive CD4+ T cells from blood. The sequence was collected from a young man with type 1 diabetes. This chain uses TRBV6-1 with TRBJ1-4, with 7 bases lining up with TRBD1. CDR3 loop: CASSARRGQFATNEKLFF. CDR3 sequence (DNA): TGTGCCAGCAGTGCCAGACGGGGACAGTTTGCAACTAATGAAAAACTGTTTTTT.